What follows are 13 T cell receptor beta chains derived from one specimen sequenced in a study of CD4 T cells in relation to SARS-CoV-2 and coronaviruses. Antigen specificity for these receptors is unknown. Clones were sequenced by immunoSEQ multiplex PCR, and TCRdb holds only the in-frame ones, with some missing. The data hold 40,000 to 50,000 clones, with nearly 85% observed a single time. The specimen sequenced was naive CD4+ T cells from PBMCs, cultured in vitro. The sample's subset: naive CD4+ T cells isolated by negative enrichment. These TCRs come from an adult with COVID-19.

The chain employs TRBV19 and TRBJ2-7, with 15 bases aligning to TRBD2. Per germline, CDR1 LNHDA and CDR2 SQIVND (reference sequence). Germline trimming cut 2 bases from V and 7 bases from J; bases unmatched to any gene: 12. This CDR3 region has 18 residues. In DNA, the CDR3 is TGTGCCAGTAGTATACTGCTTGGACTAGCGGGAGGGTCGGAAGAGCAGTACTTC. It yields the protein CASSILLGLAGGSEEQYF. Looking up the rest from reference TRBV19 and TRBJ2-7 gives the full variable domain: DGGITQSPKYLFRKEGQNVTLSCEQNLNHDAMYWYRQDPGQGLRLIYYSQIVNDFQKGDIAEGYSVSREKKESFPLTVTSAQKNPTAFYLCASSILLGLAGGSEEQYFGPGTRLTVT.

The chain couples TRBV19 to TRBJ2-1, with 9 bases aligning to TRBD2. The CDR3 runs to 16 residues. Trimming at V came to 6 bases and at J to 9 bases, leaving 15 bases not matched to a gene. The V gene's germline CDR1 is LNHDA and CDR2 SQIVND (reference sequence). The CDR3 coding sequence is TGTGCCAGTAGGATACCGGGTAGCGGGAGCGGGGGTGAGCAGTTCTTC. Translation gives CASRIPGSGSGGEQFF.

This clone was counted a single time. CDR3 sequence: CASSFKTGTGGYEQYF. The DNA for the CDR3 is TGTGCCAGCAGCTTCAAAACCGGGACAGGGGGGTACGAGCAGTACTTC. The chain uses TRBV27 and TRBJ2-7, with 11 bases aligning to TRBD1. This CDR3 region has 16 residues. From germline, CDR1 is MNHEY and CDR2 SMNVEV (reference sequence). J was trimmed by 4 bases and V by 6 bases; bases with no gene match: 11.

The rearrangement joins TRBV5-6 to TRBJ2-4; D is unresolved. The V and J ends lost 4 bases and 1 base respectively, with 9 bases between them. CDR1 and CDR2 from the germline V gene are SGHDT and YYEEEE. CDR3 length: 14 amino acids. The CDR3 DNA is TGTGCCAGCAGCACCTCAGGTGCCAAAAACATTCAGTACTTC. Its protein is CASSTSGAKNIQYF.

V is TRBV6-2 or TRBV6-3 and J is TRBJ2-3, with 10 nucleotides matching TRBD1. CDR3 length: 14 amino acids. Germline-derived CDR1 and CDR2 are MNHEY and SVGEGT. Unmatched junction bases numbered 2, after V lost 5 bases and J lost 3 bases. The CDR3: CASSRTGGTDTQYF. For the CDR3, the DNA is TGTGCCAGCAGTAGGACAGGGGGAACAGATACGCAGTATTTT.

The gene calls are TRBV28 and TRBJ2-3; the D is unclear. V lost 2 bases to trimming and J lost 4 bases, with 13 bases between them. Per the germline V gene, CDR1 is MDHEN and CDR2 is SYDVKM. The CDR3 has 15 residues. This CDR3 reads CASSLMARGPDTQYF. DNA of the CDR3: TGTGCCAGCAGTTTAATGGCTAGAGGTCCAGATACGCAGTATTTT.

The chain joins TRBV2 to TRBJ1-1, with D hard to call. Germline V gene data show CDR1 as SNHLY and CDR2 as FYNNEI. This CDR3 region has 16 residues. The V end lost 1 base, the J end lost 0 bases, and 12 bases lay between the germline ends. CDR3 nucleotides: TGTGCCAGCAGTGAAGTGTCAAGGCCGATGAACACTGAAGCTTTCTTT. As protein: CASSEVSRPMNTEAFF.

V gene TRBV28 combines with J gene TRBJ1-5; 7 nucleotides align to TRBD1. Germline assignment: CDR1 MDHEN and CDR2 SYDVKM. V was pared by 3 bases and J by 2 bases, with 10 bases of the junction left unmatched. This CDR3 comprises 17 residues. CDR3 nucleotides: TGTGCCAGCAGTTTTGTTACTTCAACAGGGGGCAATCAGCCCCAGCATTTT. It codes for CASSFVTSTGGNQPQHF.

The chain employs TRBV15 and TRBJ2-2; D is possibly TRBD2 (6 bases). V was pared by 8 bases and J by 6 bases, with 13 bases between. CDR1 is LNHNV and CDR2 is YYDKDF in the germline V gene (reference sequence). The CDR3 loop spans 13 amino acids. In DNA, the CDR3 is TGTGCCACCCGCTCTCGGGGGTCCGGGGAGCTGTTTTTT. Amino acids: CATRSRGSGELFF. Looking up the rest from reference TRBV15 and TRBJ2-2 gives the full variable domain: DAMVIQNPRYQVTQFGKPVTLSCSQTLNHNVMYWYQQKSSQAPKLLFHYYDKDFNNEADTPDNFQSRRPNTSFCFLDIRSPGLGDTAMYLCATRSRGSGELFFGEGSRLTVL.

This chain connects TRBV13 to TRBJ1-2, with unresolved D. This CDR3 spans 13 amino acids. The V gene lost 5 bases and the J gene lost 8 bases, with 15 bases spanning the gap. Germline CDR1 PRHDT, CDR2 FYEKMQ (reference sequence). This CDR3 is CASSRTDPRGYTF. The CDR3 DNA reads TGTGCCAGCAGCCGCACTGATCCAAGGGGCTACACCTTC.

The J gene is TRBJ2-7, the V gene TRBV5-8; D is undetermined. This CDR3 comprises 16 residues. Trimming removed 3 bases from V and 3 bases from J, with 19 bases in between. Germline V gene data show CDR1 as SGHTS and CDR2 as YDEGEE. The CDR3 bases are TGTGCCAGCAGCTCAGAATTGGGCCAGATACACTACGAGCAGTACTTC. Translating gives CASSSELGQIHYEQYF. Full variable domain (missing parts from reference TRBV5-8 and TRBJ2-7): EAGVTQSPTHLIKTRGQQATLRCSPISGHTSVYWYQQALGLGLQFLLWYDEGEERNRGNFPPRFSGRQFPNYSSELNVNALELEDSALYLCASSSELGQIHYEQYFGPGTRLTVT.

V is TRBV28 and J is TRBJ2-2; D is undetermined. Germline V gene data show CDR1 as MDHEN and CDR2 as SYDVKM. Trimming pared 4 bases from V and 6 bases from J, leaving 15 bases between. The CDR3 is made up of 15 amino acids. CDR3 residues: CASSSYGPDAGELFF. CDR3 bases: TGTGCCAGCAGTTCTTACGGACCCGACGCCGGGGAGCTGTTTTTT.

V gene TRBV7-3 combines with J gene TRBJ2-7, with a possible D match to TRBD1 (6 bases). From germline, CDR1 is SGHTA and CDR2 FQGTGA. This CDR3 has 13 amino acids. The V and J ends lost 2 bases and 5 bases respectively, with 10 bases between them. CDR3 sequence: CASSLLQGHEQYF. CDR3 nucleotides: TGTGCCAGCAGCTTACTACAGGGCCACGAGCAGTACTTC.